This T cell receptor beta chain was sequenced for a study of T-cell memory formation after mild COVID-19. Overall study results and limits: Certain responding clones were present in pre-infection memory, suggesting participation of cross-reactive memory. For second-wave clones that peaked at day 37, SARS-CoV-2 specificity went unverified. Most CD4+ clones that shrank were in CM and EM, while CD8+ ones turned up in EMRA.

Constant-segment primers were used for 5'RACE, and the resulting TCR alpha and TCR beta cDNA libraries carried sample barcodes and UMIs. TCRdb ran MiXCR on the 5' RACE reads and lists one entry per CDR3 protein. The sample lists about 290,000 distinct CDR3 sequences; about a sixth were seen once. Germline assignment: CDR1 MGHRA and CDR2 YSYEKL. This CDR3 is 13 amino acids long. V was pared by 0 bases and J by 6 bases, with 9 bases between. About this clonotype: Its antigen remains unknown.

The chain uses TRBV4-1 and TRBJ2-7; D is undetermined. The specimen sequenced was PBMCs or a T cell subset sorted from them (not recorded which). The origin of this receptor is a man aged 18 to 29 who had mild COVID-19 (a few samples of this study predate the infection). Cell type and time point are not known. The CDR3 reads CASSQDSSVEQYF. In DNA, the CDR3 is TGCGCCAGCAGCCAAGATAGCTCGGTCGAGCAGTACTTC.